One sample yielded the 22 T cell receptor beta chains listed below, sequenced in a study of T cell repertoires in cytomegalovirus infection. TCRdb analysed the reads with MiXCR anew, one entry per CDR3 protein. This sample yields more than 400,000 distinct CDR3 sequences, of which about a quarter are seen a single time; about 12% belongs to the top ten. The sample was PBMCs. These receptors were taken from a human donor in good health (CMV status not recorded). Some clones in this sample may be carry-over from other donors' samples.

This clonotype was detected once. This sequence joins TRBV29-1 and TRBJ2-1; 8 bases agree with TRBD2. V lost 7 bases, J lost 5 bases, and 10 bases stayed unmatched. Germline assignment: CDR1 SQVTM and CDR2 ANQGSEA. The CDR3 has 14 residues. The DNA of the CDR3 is TGCAGCGAAAAAAGGAGCGGGAGACACAATGAGCAGTTCTTC. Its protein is CSEKRSGRHNEQFF.

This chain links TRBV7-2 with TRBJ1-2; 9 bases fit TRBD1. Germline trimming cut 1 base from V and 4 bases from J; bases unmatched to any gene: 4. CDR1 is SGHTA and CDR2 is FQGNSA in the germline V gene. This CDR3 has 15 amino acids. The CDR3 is CASSLDRGRGYGYTF. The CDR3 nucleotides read TGTGCCAGCAGCTTAGACAGGGGGCGCGGCTATGGCTACACCTTC.

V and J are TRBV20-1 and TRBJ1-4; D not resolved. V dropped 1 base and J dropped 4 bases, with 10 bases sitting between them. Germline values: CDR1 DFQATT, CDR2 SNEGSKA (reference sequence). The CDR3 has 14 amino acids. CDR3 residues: CSARAGSINEKLFF. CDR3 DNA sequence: TGCAGTGCTAGAGCTGGGAGCATTAATGAAAAACTGTTTTTT.

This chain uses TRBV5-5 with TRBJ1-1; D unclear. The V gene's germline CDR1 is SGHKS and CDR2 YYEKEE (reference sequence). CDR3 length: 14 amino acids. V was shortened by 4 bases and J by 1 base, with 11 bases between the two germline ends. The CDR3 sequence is CASSPSLWNTEAFF. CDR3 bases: TGTGCCAGCAGCCCCTCCCTTTGGAACACTGAAGCTTTCTTT.

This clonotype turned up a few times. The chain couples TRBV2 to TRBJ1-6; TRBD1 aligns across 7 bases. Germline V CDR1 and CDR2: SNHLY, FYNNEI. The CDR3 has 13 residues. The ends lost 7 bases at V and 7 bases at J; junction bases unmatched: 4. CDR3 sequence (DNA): TGTGCCAGCATAGGGACAGAAAATTCACCCCTCCACTTT. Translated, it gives CASIGTENSPLHF.

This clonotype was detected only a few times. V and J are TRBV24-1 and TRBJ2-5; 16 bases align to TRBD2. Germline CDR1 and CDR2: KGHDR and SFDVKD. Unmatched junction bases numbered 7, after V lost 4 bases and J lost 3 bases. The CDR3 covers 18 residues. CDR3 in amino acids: CATSDPGTSGRAKETQYF. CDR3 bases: TGTGCCACCAGTGACCCCGGGACTAGCGGGAGGGCCAAAGAGACCCAGTACTTC.

The CDR3 DNA follows: TGTGCCAGCAGTTTAATAGGGAGGGAGGAGGTTTACACTGAAGCTTTCTTT. It codes for CASSLIGREEVYTEAFF. This chain links TRBV12-3 or TRBV12-4 with TRBJ1-1; D gene uncertain. Trimming left V 2 bases short and J 3 bases short, with 19 bases between. This CDR3 spans 17 amino acids.

This chain's CDR3 is CASSETGTEYNEQFF. In DNA form, the CDR3 reads TGTGCCAGCAGTGAAACGGGGACTGAATACAATGAGCAGTTCTTC. The V and J genes are TRBV6-1 and TRBJ2-1, with D possibly being TRBD2 (6 bases). The CDR3 has 15 amino acids. Trimming removed 2 bases from V and 4 bases from J, with 12 bases in between. Germline CDR1 and CDR2: MNHNS and SASEGT.

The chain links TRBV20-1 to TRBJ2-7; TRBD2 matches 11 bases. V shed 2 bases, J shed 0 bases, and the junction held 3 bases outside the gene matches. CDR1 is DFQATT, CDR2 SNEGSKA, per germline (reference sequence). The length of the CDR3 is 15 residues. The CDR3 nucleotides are TGCAGTGCTAGAATCACTAGCGGGAGCTCCTACGAGCAGTACGTC. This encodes CSARITSGSSYEQYV.

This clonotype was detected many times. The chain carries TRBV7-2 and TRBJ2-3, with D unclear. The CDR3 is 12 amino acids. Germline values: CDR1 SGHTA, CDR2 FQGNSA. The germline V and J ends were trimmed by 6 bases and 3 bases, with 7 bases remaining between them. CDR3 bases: TGTGCCAGCAGTCACCATACAGATACGCAGTATTTT. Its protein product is CASSHHTDTQYF.

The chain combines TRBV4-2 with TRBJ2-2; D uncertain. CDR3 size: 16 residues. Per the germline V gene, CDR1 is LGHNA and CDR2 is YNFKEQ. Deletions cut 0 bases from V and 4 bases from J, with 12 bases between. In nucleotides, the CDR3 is TGTGCCAGCAGCCAAGAAGTTGGGTCCAGCACCGGGGAGCTGTTTTTT. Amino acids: CASSQEVGSSTGELFF.

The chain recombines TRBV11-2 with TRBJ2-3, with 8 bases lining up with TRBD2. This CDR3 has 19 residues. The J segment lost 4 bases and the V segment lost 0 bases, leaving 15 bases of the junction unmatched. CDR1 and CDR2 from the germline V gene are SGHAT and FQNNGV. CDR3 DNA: TGTGCCAGCAGCTTAGATCGGGGAGTACCGGGACTAGAAGCAGATACGCAGTATTTT. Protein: CASSLDRGVPGLEADTQYF.

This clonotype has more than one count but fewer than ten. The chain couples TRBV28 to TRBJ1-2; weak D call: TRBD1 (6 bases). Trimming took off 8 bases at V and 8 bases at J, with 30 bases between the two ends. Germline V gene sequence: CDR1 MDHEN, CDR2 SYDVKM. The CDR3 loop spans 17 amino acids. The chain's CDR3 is CASRPGAAGAQGLGYTF. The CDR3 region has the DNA TGTGCCAGCCGTCCCGGGGCGGCAGGGGCCCAAGGATTAGGCTACACCTTC.

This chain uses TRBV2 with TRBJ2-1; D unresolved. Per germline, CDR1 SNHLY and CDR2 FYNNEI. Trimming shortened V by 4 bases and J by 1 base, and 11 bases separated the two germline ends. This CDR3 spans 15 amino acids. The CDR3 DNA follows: TGTGCCAGCAGTGTGAGGCGGTTATCCTACAATGAGCAGTTCTTC. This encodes CASSVRRLSYNEQFF.

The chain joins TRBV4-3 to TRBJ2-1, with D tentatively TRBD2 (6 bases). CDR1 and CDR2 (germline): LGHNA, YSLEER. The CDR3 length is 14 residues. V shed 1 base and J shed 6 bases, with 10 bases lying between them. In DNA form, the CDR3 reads TGCGCCAGCAGCCAAGTAGTCGGGAGCAATGAGCAGTTCTTC. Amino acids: CASSQVVGSNEQFF.

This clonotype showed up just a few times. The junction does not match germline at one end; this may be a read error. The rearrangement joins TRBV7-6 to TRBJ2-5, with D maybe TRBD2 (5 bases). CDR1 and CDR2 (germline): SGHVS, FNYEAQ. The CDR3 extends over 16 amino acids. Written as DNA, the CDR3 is TGTGCTAGCAGCCGAATGTCACTAGGCTCCCAAGAGACCCAGTACTTC. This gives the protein CASSRMSLGSQETQYF.

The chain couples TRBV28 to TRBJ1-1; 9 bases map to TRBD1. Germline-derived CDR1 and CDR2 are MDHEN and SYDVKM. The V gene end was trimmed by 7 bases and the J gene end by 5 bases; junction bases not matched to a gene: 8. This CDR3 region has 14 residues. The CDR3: CASTPGTGITEAFF. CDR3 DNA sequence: TGTGCCAGCACCCCCGGGACAGGGATTACTGAAGCTTTCTTT.

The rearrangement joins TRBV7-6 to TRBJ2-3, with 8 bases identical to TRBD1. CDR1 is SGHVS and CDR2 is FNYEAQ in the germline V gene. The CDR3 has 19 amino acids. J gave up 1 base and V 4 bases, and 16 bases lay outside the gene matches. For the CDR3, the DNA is TGTGCCAGCAGCTCACAGGGGGAAGCCGTTTGGGGAGGCACAGATACGCAGTATTTT. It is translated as CASSSQGEAVWGGTDTQYF.

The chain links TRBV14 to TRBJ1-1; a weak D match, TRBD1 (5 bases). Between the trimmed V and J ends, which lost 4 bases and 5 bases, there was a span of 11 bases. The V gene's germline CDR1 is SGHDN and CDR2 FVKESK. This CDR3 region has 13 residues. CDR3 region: CASSLQDRTEAFF. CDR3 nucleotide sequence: TGTGCCAGCAGCCTACAGGACCGTACTGAAGCTTTCTTT.

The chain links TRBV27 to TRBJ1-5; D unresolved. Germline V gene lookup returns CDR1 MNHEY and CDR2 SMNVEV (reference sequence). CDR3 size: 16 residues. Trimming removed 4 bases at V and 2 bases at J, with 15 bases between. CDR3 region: CASSSTGALGNQPQHF. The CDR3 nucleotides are TGTGCCAGCAGTTCTACGGGAGCGCTTGGCAATCAGCCCCAGCATTTT.

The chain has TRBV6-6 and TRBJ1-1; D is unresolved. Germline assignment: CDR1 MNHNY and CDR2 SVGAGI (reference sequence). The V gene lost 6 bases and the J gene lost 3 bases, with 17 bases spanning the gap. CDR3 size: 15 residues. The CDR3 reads CASSTDPVGDTEAFF. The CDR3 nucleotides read TGTGCCAGCAGCACGGACCCGGTGGGAGACACTGAAGCTTTCTTT.

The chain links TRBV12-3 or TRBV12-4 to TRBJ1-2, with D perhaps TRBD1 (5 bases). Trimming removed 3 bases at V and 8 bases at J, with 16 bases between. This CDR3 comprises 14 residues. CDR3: CASSFTPGTSGYTF. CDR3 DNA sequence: TGTGCCAGCAGTTTTACCCCGGGGACTTCGGGCTACACCTTC.